The 27 T cell receptor beta chains given below trace back to one sample, sequenced in a study of cytomegalovirus exposure and HLA in healthy donors. The PCR employed 60 Vbeta primers together with 13 Jbeta primers. Using immunoSEQ multiplex PCR, the repertoire was profiled, and TCRdb retains in-frame clones only, with some absent. The profile shows about 140,000 clones, roughly 80% of them singletons. Sequenced: PBMCs. Receptors were obtained from a woman between 45 and 65 years old in good health and CMV-seropositive.

This clone was seen a few times. This chain joins TRBV9 and TRBJ2-5, with 10 bases identical to TRBD2. This CDR3 is 16 amino acids long. V lost 0 bases and J lost 4; bases outside the gene matches: 6. Germline V gene sequence: CDR1 SGDLS, CDR2 YYNGEE. The CDR3 DNA sequence: TGTGCCAGCAGCGTAGATGGTAGCGGGGGGATAGAGACCCAGTACTTC. Translated, it gives CASSVDGSGGIETQYF. The whole variable domain, filled in from reference TRBV9 and TRBJ2-5, reads DSGVTQTPKHLITATGQRVTLRCSPRSGDLSVYWYQQSLDQGLQFLIQYYNGEERAKGNILERFSAQQFPDLHSELNLSSLELGDSALYFCASSVDGSGGIETQYFGPGTRLLVL.

The chain has TRBV2 and TRBJ1-6; tentatively, D is TRBD1 (5 bases). V was clipped by 1 base and J by 4 bases, with 5 bases between them. Germline V gene sequence: CDR1 SNHLY, CDR2 FYNNEI. CDR3 length: 14 amino acids. The DNA for the CDR3 is TGTGCCAGCAGTGAAGGACAGTATAATTCACCCCTCCACTTT. Protein sequence: CASSEGQYNSPLHF.

The chain couples TRBV9 to TRBJ2-1, with D unclear. V was clipped by 2 bases and J by 2 bases, with 2 bases between them. There are 12 residues in the CDR3. CDR1 and CDR2 (germline): SGDLS, YYNGEE. The CDR3 DNA reads as TGTGCCAGCAGCGTTACCTACAATGAGCAGTTCTTC. Its protein is CASSVTYNEQFF.

The chain links TRBV2 to TRBJ2-5, with a weak D call TRBD2 (5 bases). The CDR3 length is 15 residues. Per the germline V gene, CDR1 is SNHLY and CDR2 is FYNNEI. V lost 4 bases to trimming and J lost 0 bases, with 12 bases between them. The chain's CDR3 is CASSGAGGYQETQYF. The CDR3, as DNA: TGTGCCAGCAGTGGTGCAGGCGGGTACCAAGAGACCCAGTACTTC. The full variable domain, completed using reference TRBV2 and TRBJ2-5, is EPEVTQTPSHQVTQMGQEVILRCVPISNHLYFYWYRQILGQKVEFLVSFYNNEISEKSEIFDDQFSVERPDGSNFTLKIRSTKLEDSAMYFCASSGAGGYQETQYFGPGTRLLVL.

The chain links TRBV5-5 to TRBJ1-6; 9 nucleotides align to TRBD1. The CDR3 has 14 amino acids. The V segment lost 3 bases and the J segment 10 bases; nucleotides outside the gene matches: 5. The germline V gene has CDR1 SGHKS and CDR2 YYEKEE (reference sequence). In DNA form, the CDR3 reads TGTGCCAGCAGCTGGACAGGGGAGGGATCACCCCTCCACTTT. It specifies CASSWTGEGSPLHF.

V is TRBV30 and J is TRBJ1-5, with 10 bases lining up with TRBD1. The CDR3 has 17 amino acids. Germline-derived CDR1 and CDR2 are GTSNPN and SVGIG (reference sequence). The J segment lost 1 base and the V segment lost 2 bases, leaving 8 bases of the junction unmatched. The CDR3 reads CAWSTKTGGWSNQPQHF. CDR3 nucleotide sequence: TGTGCCTGGAGTACTAAGACAGGGGGCTGGAGCAATCAGCCCCAGCATTTT.

This clone was recorded a few times. This chain joins TRBV4-2 and TRBJ2-2, with unresolved D. V gave up 8 bases and J gave up 0 bases, with 10 bases separating them. The length of the CDR3 is 14 residues. Germline V gives CDR1 LGHNA, CDR2 YNFKEQ. The CDR3 here is CASGLSSNTGELFF. CDR3 DNA sequence: TGTGCCAGCGGGCTTTCATCGAACACCGGGGAGCTGTTTTTT.

A few counts support this clone. This sequence joins TRBV25-1 and TRBJ1-5; no clear D gene. V shed 0 bases and J shed 0 bases, with 12 bases lying between them. Germline CDR1 MGHDK, CDR2 SYGVNS. CDR3 length: 17 amino acids. The CDR3 nucleotides read TGTGCCAGCAGTGAATATTCGGCGGAATATAGCAATCAGCCCCAGCATTTT. Its translation: CASSEYSAEYSNQPQHF.

This chain links TRBV5-4 with TRBJ1-2; the match to TRBD1 covers 11 bases. Germline CDR1 reads SGHNT; CDR2 reads YYREEE (reference sequence). Losses at the gene ends were 1 base for V and 4 bases for J; bases not matched to a gene: 6. The CDR3 consists of 16 residues. For the CDR3, the DNA is TGTGCCAGCAGCTTGAGGGAGGACAGGGGGCTCTATGGCTACACCTTC. Amino acid sequence: CASSLREDRGLYGYTF.

The chain carries TRBV6-5 and TRBJ1-2; D gene uncertain. V was clipped by 5 bases and J by 6 bases, with 13 bases between them. This CDR3 has 13 residues. CDR1 is MNHEY and CDR2 is SVGAGI in the germline V gene. The CDR3 bases are TGTGCCAGCAGTCCAGCCAGCGATAATGGCTACACCTTC. It translates to CASSPASDNGYTF.

The J gene is TRBJ1-2, the V gene TRBV4-3; no firm D call. The CDR3 is 14 residues long. Germline assignment: CDR1 LGHNA and CDR2 YSLEER. V shed 0 bases and J shed 7 bases, with 12 bases lying between them. The CDR3 bases are TGCGCCAGCAGCCAAGATTCAACGTCTAGTGGCTACACCTTC. Translation gives CASSQDSTSSGYTF.

This chain connects TRBV28 to TRBJ1-2; 10 bases map to TRBD1. The V gene end was trimmed by 3 bases and the J gene end by 7 bases; junction bases not matched to a gene: 5. The CDR3 extends over 14 amino acids. CDR1 and CDR2 (germline): MDHEN, SYDVKM. As DNA, the CDR3 is TGTGCCAGCAGTTTTAGGGACAGGGGTTCTGGCTACACCTTC. Translating gives CASSFRDRGSGYTF.

This chain links TRBV7-9 with TRBJ1-2, with D hard to call. The CDR3 extends over 13 amino acids. Deletions cut 1 base from V and 4 bases from J, with 7 bases between. The germline CDR1 and CDR2 sequences are SEHNR and FQNEAQ (reference sequence). DNA for the CDR3: TGTGCCAGCAGCTTAGGGGAGGCCTATGGCTACACCTTC. Residues: CASSLGEAYGYTF.

The chain employs TRBV7-9 and TRBJ2-1; 9 bases align to TRBD1. Germline V gene sequence: CDR1 SEHNR, CDR2 FQNEAQ (reference sequence). The length of the CDR3 is 14 residues. V was pared by 5 bases and J by 8 bases, with 7 bases of the junction left unmatched. The CDR3 DNA follows: TGTGCCAGCAGCCCAGGACAGGGGAGCCATGAGCAGTTCTTC. Translated, it gives CASSPGQGSHEQFF.

This rearrangement joins TRBV11-2 to TRBJ2-2; tentatively, D is TRBD1 (6 bases). Germline CDR1 reads SGHAT; CDR2 reads FQNNGV. There are 14 residues in the CDR3. Trimming left V 8 bases short and J 6 bases short, with 16 bases between. As DNA, the CDR3 is TGTGCCAGCGGGAACAGGGATCGTCCCGGGGAGCTGTTTTTT. Translation gives CASGNRDRPGELFF.

The genes are TRBV4-3 and TRBJ1-3; possibly TRBD1 for D (6 bases). Germline V gene lookup returns CDR1 LGHNA and CDR2 YSLEER. Deletions cut 4 bases from V and 0 bases from J, with 7 bases between. The CDR3 runs to 14 residues. CDR3 amino acids: CASSPGVSGNTIYF. The CDR3 nucleotides read TGCGCCAGCAGCCCAGGGGTCTCTGGAAACACCATATATTTT.

The rearrangement uses TRBV2 and TRBJ2-1; 10 bases agree with TRBD1. The CDR3 consists of 14 residues. The germline CDR1 and CDR2 sequences are SNHLY and FYNNEI. The J segment lost 8 bases and the V segment lost 4 bases, leaving 5 bases of the junction unmatched. CDR3 sequence (DNA): TGTGCCAGCAGTGTTCGACAGGGGGCATATGAGCAGTTCTTC. This codes for CASSVRQGAYEQFF.

CDR3 DNA sequence: TGTGCCAGCAGCCGAGCCCAGGGGTTGTATGGCTACACCTTC. Translated, it gives CASSRAQGLYGYTF. The chain uses TRBV7-2 and TRBJ1-2; D is perhaps TRBD1 (6 bases). Trimming stripped 5 bases from V and 5 bases from J, with 15 bases between. Germline V gives CDR1 SGHTA, CDR2 FQGNSA. This CDR3 is 14 amino acids long.

This chain links TRBV11-2 with TRBJ2-1; 7 bases fit TRBD2. After removal of 6 bases from V and 7 bases from J, the junction contained 9 bases not matched to a gene. Per germline, CDR1 SGHAT and CDR2 FQNNGV. The CDR3 spans 14 residues. The CDR3 loop reads CASRPTGGGNEQFF. CDR3 in DNA: TGTGCCAGCAGACCCACGGGGGGTGGTAATGAGCAGTTCTTC.

The chain combines TRBV11-2 with TRBJ1-2; a weak D match, TRBD1 (5 bases). V shed 0 bases and J shed 1 base, with 12 bases lying between them. Looked up from germline, CDR1 is SGHAT and CDR2 is FQNNGV. The CDR3 has 16 residues. The CDR3 coding sequence is TGTGCCAGCAGCTTAGATCCCCAGGGAAGTAACTATGGCTACACCTTC. Protein sequence: CASSLDPQGSNYGYTF. Combining the CDR3 with reference TRBV11-2 and TRBJ1-2 gives the whole variable domain EAGVAQSPRYKIIEKRQSVAFWCNPISGHATLYWYQQILGQGPKLLIQFQNNGVVDDSQLPKDRFSAERLKGVDSTLKIQPAKLEDSAVYLCASSLDPQGSNYGYTFGSGTRLTVV.

The V gene is TRBV28, the J gene TRBJ1-2, with 9 bases aligning to TRBD1. The V gene's germline CDR1 is MDHEN and CDR2 SYDVKM. The CDR3 runs to 13 residues. V lost 4 bases and J lost 8; bases outside the gene matches: 5. CDR3 DNA: TGTGCCAGCAGTTCGGGACAGGGTGGGGGCTACACCTTC. It encodes CASSSGQGGGYTF.

In regard to this clone: Relative to the germline gene, one junction end is altered; a read error may explain this. The chain has TRBV7-7 and TRBJ2-1; TRBD2 aligns across 7 bases. Germline V gene lookup returns CDR1 SSHAT and CDR2 FNYEAQ (reference sequence). This CDR3 is 16 amino acids long. The CDR3 bases are TGTGCTAGCAGCTTGAGGGGCGGGGGAGAGGACAATGAGCAGTTCTTC. Encoded protein: CASSLRGGGEDNEQFF.

The chain combines TRBV28 with TRBJ1-4, with D uncertain. Germline V gene lookup returns CDR1 MDHEN and CDR2 SYDVKM. With 6 bases removed from V and 4 bases from J, the gap between germline ends came to 15 bases. The CDR3 is made up of 15 amino acids. The CDR3 DNA is TGTGCCAGCAGCTCTGGGCAGGACTTTAATGAAAAACTGTTTTTT. This translates into CASSSGQDFNEKLFF.

Concerning this clone itself: Other DNA sequences of this sample code for an identical CDR3. V usage is TRBV6-4 and J usage is TRBJ2-7; 7 nucleotides align to TRBD2. Germline V lookup: CDR1 MRHNA, CDR2 SNTAGT. This CDR3 has 14 amino acids. V was clipped by 5 bases and J by 4 bases; unmatched bases: 8. Here the CDR3 DNA reads TGTGCCAGCAGTCAACTCGCGGGAGCATACGAGCAGTACTTC. Translation gives CASSQLAGAYEQYF.

This clone came up a few times. The V call is TRBV29-1, the J call TRBJ2-5; 7 bases fit TRBD1. The germline CDR1 and CDR2 sequences are SQVTM and ANQGSEA. Trimming removed 4 bases from V and 2 bases from J; junction bases left unmatched: 7. The CDR3 spans 14 residues. CDR3 sequence: CSVAGTDLQETQYF. CDR3 sequence (DNA): TGCAGCGTTGCGGGGACAGACCTACAAGAGACCCAGTACTTC.

This chain links TRBV18 with TRBJ2-1, with 16 positions matching TRBD2. V trimming: 2 bases; J trimming: 8 bases; junction bases outside the gene matches: 0. This CDR3 has 15 residues. Germline values: CDR1 KGHSH, CDR2 LQKENI. The CDR3 DNA reads as TGTGCCAGCTCACCAGGGACTAGCGGGAGGGATGAGCAGTTCTTC. It codes for CASSPGTSGRDEQFF. Complete variable domain (other parts from reference TRBV18 and TRBJ2-1): NAGVMQNPRHLVRRRGQEARLRCSPMKGHSHVYWYRQLPEEGLKFMVYLQKENIIDESGMPKERFSAEFPKEGPSILRIQQVVRGDSAAYFCASSPGTSGRDEQFFGPGTRLTVL.

The chain employs TRBV9 and TRBJ2-2; D gene uncertain. The germline CDR1 and CDR2 sequences are SGDLS and YYNGEE. V was shortened by 4 bases and J by 13 bases, with 17 bases between the two germline ends. This CDR3 region has 13 residues. The CDR3 is CASSTSLSPGLFF. The CDR3 DNA is TGTGCCAGCAGCACGTCCCTATCGCCGGGGCTGTTTTTT.